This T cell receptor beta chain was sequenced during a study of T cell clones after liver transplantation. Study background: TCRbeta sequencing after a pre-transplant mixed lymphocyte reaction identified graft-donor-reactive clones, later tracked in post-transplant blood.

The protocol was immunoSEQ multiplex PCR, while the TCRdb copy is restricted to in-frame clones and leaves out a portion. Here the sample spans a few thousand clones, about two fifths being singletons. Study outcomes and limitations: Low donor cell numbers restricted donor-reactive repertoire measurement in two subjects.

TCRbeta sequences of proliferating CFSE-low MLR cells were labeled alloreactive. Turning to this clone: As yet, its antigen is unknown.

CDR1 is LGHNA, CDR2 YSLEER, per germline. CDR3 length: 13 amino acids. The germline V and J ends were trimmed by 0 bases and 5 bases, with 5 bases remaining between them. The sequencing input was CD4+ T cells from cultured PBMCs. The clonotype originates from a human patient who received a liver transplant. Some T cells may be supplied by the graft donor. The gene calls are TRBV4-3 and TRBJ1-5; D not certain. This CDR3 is CASSQDWDQPQHF. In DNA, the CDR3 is TGCGCCAGCAGCCAAGACTGGGATCAGCCCCAGCATTTT.